This section outlines one T cell receptor (beta chain) sequence together with its context. This sample stems from a study of blood T cell repertoires in COVID-19. As for the study in general: The United States, Italy and Spain supplied acute and convalescent COVID-19 samples.

Trimming took 2 bases from V and 0 from J; bases not matched to a gene: 7. The CDR3 spans 16 residues. Per the germline V gene, CDR1 is MNHEY and CDR2 is SVGEGT. Researchers sorted participants into cohorts using their self-reported clinical history. TCRdb's copy holds only in-frame clones and misses some; the assay was immunoSEQ multiplex PCR. In the table there are 200,000 to 250,000 clones, approximately 88% of which are singletons. Source material: PBMCs or T cells enriched from blood (not recorded which). This receptor was identified in a young woman who had been exposed to COVID-19. The chain links TRBV6-2 or TRBV6-3 to TRBJ2-7; TRBD1 aligns across 7 bases. CDR3 DNA: TGTGCCAGCAGTTACCCCGGGACAGAGAGCTCCTACGAGCAGTACTTC. It translates to CASSYPGTESSYEQYF.